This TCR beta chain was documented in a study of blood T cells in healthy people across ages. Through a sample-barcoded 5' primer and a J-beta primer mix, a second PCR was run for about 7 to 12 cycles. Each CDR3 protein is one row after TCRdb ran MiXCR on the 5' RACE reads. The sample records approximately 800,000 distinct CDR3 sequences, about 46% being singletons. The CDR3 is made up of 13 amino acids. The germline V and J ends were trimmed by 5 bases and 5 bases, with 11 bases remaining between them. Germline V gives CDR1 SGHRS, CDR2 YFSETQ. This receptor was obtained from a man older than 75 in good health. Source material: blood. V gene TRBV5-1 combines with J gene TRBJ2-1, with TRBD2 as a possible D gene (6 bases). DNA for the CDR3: TGCGCCAGCAGGGGACTCCTAGACAATGAGCAGTTCTTC. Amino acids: CASRGLLDNEQFF. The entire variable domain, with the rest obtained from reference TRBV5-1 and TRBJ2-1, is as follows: KAGVTQTPRYLIKTRGQQVTLSCSPISGHRSVSWYQQTPGQGLQFLFEYFSETQRNKGNFPGRFSGRQFSNSRSEMNVSTLELGDSALYLCASRGLLDNEQFFGPGTRLTVL.